These T cell receptor beta chains were read from a single sample in a study of T cells after yellow fever vaccination. TCRdb called the 5' RACE reads again in MiXCR, with one record for every CDR3 protein. The repertoire holds approximately 510,000 distinct CDR3 sequences, 21% seen once, with about a sixth in the top ten. This sample comprised PBMCs, obtained approximately 22 days after the first yellow fever vaccination. Receptors originate from a man between 18 and 35 years old who received the YFV17D yellow fever vaccine. CDR3s include the opening cysteine and the closing phenylalanine or tryptophan. Fields, in order: V gene, clone size, CDR3 protein. Where a row states a size, it is once, few, many or the class of an expanded clone; other rows omit it.

>TRBV28|few
CASSLTELNQPQHF
>TRBV7-3|NA
CASSLGRQGREQFF
>TRBV20-1|few
CSARAAEEIYGYTF
>TRBV10-3|few
CAISDLRDIVETQYF
>TRBV7-9|NA
CASSLAGRGTSYEQYF
>TRBV6-1|NA
CASSSGWSGNTIYF
>TRBV5-1|many
CASSEGLYSGNTIYF
>TRBV18|few
CASSLRQGTSGTGELFF
>TRBV12-3/TRBV12-4|NA
CASTPAQTETQYF
>TRBV25-1|few
CASSAGAAGYTF
>TRBV6-2/TRBV6-3|NA
CASATPLHF
>TRBV5-4|NA
CASSFETGGTGELFF
>TRBV9|NA
CASSVGAGRTNTGELFF
>TRBV5-1|NA
CASSFGTHDGYTF
>TRBV19|NA
CASSHPGQSSGANVLTF
>TRBV6-5|few
CASSYSDRGDDTEAFF
>TRBV7-8|NA
CASSLRLKPDTDTQYF
>TRBV4-3|NA
CASSQYGVGFKETQYF
>TRBV28|NA
CASSSYQPAQETQYF
>TRBV6-5|few
CASSYGGGLTDTQYF
>TRBV5-1|few
CASRRDRDVNTGELFF
>TRBV4-3|NA
CASSQVAGYQPQHF
>TRBV6-5|NA
CASSYSGDPYEQYF
>TRBV5-6|NA
CASRMEAGASWEQFF
>TRBV28|few
CASSLTGRSGANVLTF
>TRBV11-2|few
CASSLDRGQGGETQYF
>TRBV20-1|NA
CSATGRNQPQHF
>TRBV7-8|few
CASSSRLRDGDNEQFF